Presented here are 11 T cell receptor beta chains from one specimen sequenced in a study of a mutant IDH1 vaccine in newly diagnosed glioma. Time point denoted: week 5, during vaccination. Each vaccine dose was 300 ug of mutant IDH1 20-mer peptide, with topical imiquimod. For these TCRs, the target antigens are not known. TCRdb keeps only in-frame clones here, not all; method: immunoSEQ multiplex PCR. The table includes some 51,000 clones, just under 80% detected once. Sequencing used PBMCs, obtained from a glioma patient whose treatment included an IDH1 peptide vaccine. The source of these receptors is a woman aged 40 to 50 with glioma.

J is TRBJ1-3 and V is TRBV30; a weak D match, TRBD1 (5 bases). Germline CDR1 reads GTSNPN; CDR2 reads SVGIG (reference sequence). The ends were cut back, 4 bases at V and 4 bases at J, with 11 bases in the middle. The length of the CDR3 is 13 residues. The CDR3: CAWNQGMGNTIYF. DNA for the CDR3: TGTGCCTGGAACCAGGGAATGGGAAACACCATATATTTT.

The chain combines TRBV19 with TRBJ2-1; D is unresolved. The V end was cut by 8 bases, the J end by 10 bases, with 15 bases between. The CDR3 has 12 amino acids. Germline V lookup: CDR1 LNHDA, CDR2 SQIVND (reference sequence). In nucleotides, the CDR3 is TGTGCCAGTTCCCGCGGTCCCGCAGAGCAGTTCTTC. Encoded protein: CASSRGPAEQFF. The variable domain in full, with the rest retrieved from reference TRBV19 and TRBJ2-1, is DGGITQSPKYLFRKEGQNVTLSCEQNLNHDAMYWYRQDPGQGLRLIYYSQIVNDFQKGDIAEGYSVSREKKESFPLTVTSAQKNPTAFYLCASSRGPAEQFFGPGTRLTVL.

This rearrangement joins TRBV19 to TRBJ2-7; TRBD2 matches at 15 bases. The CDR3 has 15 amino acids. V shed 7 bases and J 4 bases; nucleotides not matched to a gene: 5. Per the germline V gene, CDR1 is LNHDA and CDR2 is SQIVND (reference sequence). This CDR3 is CASTPGTSGGYEQYF. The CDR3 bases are TGTGCCAGTACCCCCGGGACTAGCGGGGGGTACGAGCAGTACTTC.

CDR3 DNA sequence: TGTGCCAGCAGCGTCGAACCGGGACTAGCGGGGGCTGGGGGTATAGTTGAGCAGTTCTTC. Its protein is CASSVEPGLAGAGGIVEQFF. J is TRBJ2-1 and V is TRBV9; 14 positions match TRBD2. The CDR3 runs 20 residues. J lost 9 bases, V lost 2 bases, and 19 bases had no gene match. Germline assignment: CDR1 SGDLS and CDR2 YYNGEE.

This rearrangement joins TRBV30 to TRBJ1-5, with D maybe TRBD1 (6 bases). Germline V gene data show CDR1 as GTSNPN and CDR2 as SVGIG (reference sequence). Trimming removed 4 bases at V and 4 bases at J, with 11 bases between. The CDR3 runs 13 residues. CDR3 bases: TGTGCCTGGAACCGGGACACTAATCAGCCCCAGCATTTT. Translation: CAWNRDTNQPQHF.

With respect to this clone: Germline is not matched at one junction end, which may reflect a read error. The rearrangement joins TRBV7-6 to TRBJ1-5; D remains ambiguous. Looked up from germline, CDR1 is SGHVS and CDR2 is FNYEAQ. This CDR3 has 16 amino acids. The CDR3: CASSPRADSINRPQHF. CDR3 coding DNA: TGTGCCAGCAGCCCCCGAGCAGACTCCATCAATCGGCCCCAGCATTTT.

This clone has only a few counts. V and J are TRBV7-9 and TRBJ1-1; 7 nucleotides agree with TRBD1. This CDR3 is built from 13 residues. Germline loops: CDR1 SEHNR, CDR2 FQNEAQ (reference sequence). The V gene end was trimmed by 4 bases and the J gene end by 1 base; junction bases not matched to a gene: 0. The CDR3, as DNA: TGTGCCAGCAGCTCAGGGGGGAACACTGAAGCTTTCTTT. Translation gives CASSSGGNTEAFF.

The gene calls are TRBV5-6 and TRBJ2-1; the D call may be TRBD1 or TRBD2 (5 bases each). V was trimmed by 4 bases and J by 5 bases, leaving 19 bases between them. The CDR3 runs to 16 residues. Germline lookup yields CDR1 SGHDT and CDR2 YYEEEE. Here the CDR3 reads CASSPFRTGTNNEQFF. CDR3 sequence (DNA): TGTGCCAGCAGCCCCTTTAGGACGGGGACCAACAATGAGCAGTTCTTC.

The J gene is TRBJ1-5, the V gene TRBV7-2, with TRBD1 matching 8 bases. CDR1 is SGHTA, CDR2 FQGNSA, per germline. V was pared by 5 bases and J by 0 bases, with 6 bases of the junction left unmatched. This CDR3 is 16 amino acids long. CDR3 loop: CASSLDRENSNQPQHF. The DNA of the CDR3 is TGTGCCAGCAGCCTGGACAGGGAAAATAGCAATCAGCCCCAGCATTTT.

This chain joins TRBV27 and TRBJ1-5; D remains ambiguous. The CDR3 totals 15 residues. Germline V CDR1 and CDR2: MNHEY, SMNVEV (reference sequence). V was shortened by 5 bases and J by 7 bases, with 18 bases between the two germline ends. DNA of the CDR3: TGTGCCAGCAGTCCCGTTAGGGCCCGTCCCCAGCCCCAGCATTTT. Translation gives CASSPVRARPQPQHF.

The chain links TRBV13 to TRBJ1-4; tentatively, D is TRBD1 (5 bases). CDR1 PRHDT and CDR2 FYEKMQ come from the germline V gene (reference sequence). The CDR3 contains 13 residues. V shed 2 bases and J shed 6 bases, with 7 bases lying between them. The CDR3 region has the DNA TGTGCCAGCAGCTTAAGAGGGGATGAAAAACTGTTTTTT. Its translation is CASSLRGDEKLFF. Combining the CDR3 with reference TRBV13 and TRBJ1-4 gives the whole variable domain AAGVIQSPRHLIKEKRETATLKCYPIPRHDTVYWYQQGPGQDPQFLISFYEKMQSDKGSIPDRFSAQQFSDYHSELNMSSLELGDSALYFCASSLRGDEKLFFGSGTQLSVL.